Listed below are T cell receptor beta chains from one sample, sequenced in a study of blood T cell repertoires in COVID-19. Sequencing was performed with immunoSEQ multiplex PCR; in TCRdb, only in-frame clones are kept and a portion is missing. There are some 150,000 clones in the sample; roughly 86% occur only once, and around 5% lies in the top ten. The source material was peripheral blood. These receptors were taken from a human donor in a cohort sampled during active COVID-19. CDR3s include the opening cysteine and the closing phenylalanine or tryptophan. The order of the fields is clone size, J gene, V gene, D gene, CDR3 DNA, CDR3 protein. The D gene is left open where the match is weak. Clone size is given for some rows only: seen once, a few or many times, or a class if the clone is expanded.

clone size: once; J gene: TRBJ2-7; V gene: TRBV4-1; D gene: NA; CDR3 DNA: TGCGCCAGCAGCCAAGGTCCTCTTTTGAGTTCGTTTAGCTCCTACGAGCAGTACTTC; CDR3 protein: CASSQGPLLSSFSSYEQYF
clone size: NA; J gene: TRBJ2-1; V gene: TRBV5-1; D gene: TRBD1; CDR3 DNA: TGCGCCAGCAGCTTAACAGGACAGGGAAGTCCCTACAATGAGCAGTTCTTC; CDR3 protein: CASSLTGQGSPYNEQFF
clone size: NA; J gene: TRBJ1-5; V gene: TRBV7-9; D gene: TRBD1; CDR3 DNA: TGTGCCAGCAGCTTGACAGGGTACAATCAGCCCCAGCATTTT; CDR3 protein: CASSLTGYNQPQHF
clone size: NA; J gene: TRBJ2-7; V gene: TRBV6-5; D gene: TRBD1; CDR3 DNA: TGTGCCAGCAGCCCCGACAGGGGTACCTACGAGCAGTACTTC; CDR3 protein: CASSPDRGTYEQYF
clone size: NA; J gene: TRBJ2-7; V gene: TRBV27; D gene: NA; CDR3 DNA: TGTGCCAGCAGTTTTTCCGGGATCCCCCCGGACGAGCAGTACTTC; CDR3 protein: CASSFSGIPPDEQYF
clone size: NA; J gene: TRBJ2-1; V gene: TRBV3-1/TRBV3-2; D gene: TRBD2; CDR3 DNA: TGTGCCAGCAGCCAAGATTTATCGGGACTAGCCAATGAGCAGTTCTTC; CDR3 protein: CASSQDLSGLANEQFF
clone size: NA; J gene: TRBJ2-1; V gene: TRBV6-4; D gene: NA; CDR3 DNA: TGTGCCAGCAGTTCCGGGACACAGATTTACAATGAGCAGTTCTTC; CDR3 protein: CASSSGTQIYNEQFF
clone size: NA; J gene: TRBJ2-7; V gene: TRBV7-3; D gene: NA; CDR3 DNA: TGTGCCAGCAGCTTAACCCTACTCGGGGAGCAGTACTTC; CDR3 protein: CASSLTLLGEQYF
clone size: NA; J gene: TRBJ1-1; V gene: TRBV25-1; D gene: NA; CDR3 DNA: TGTGCCAGCAGCTTATACTCGGGAGGGAACACTGAAGCTTTCTTT; CDR3 protein: CASSLYSGGNTEAFF
clone size: once; J gene: TRBJ2-3; V gene: TRBV5-1; D gene: NA; CDR3 DNA: TGCGCCAGCAGCCACTCCTCCATCGGGGGTAGCACAGATACGCAGTATTTT; CDR3 protein: CASSHSSIGGSTDTQYF
clone size: NA; J gene: TRBJ2-3; V gene: TRBV7-8; D gene: TRBD2; CDR3 DNA: TGTGCCAGCAGCTTAGTGGTGGCTAGCGGGGGGGCCCTGATTACAGATACGCAGTATTTT; CDR3 protein: CASSLVVASGGALITDTQYF
clone size: NA; J gene: TRBJ1-3; V gene: TRBV7-3; D gene: TRBD1; CDR3 DNA: TGTGCCAGCAGCACCGCCCGCTGGGACAGACACTACTCTGGAAACACCATATATTTT; CDR3 protein: CASSTARWDRHYSGNTIYF
clone size: few; J gene: TRBJ2-1; V gene: TRBV14; D gene: TRBD1; CDR3 DNA: TGTGCCAGCAGCCAAGGTCGGCAGGGGGACAATGAGCAGTTCTTC; CDR3 protein: CASSQGRQGDNEQFF
clone size: NA; J gene: TRBJ2-5; V gene: TRBV5-1; D gene: TRBD2; CDR3 DNA: TGCGCCAGCAGCTTGGCTAGCGGGGGGCAGGCCCAGTACTTC; CDR3 protein: CASSLASGGQAQYF
clone size: NA; J gene: TRBJ2-7; V gene: TRBV3-1/TRBV3-2; D gene: TRBD1; CDR3 DNA: TGTGCCAGCAGCCTAAGGGGGGGACAGGGCTACGAGCAGTACTTC; CDR3 protein: CASSLRGGQGYEQYF
clone size: few; J gene: TRBJ1-6; V gene: TRBV11-2; D gene: TRBD1; CDR3 DNA: TGTGCCAGCAGCAACTCCGGGACAGGGGTTTACTCACCCCTCCACTTT; CDR3 protein: CASSNSGTGVYSPLHF
clone size: NA; J gene: TRBJ1-2; V gene: TRBV19; D gene: TRBD1; CDR3 DNA: TGTGCCACTAAAGGGCGACAGGGAACCTATGGCTACACCTTC; CDR3 protein: CATKGRQGTYGYTF
clone size: NA; J gene: TRBJ1-4; V gene: TRBV2; D gene: TRBD1; CDR3 DNA: TGTGCCAGCAGTCAAAGACAGGGTGGTGAAAAACTGTTTTTT; CDR3 protein: CASSQRQGGEKLFF
clone size: NA; J gene: TRBJ1-2; V gene: TRBV15; D gene: NA; CDR3 DNA: TGTGCCACCAGCAGAGGACAGAATAACTATGGCTACACCTTC; CDR3 protein: CATSRGQNNYGYTF
clone size: NA; J gene: TRBJ2-1; V gene: TRBV7-6; D gene: NA; CDR3 DNA: TGTGCCAGCAGCCCGAATTTGGGCGGGTACTCCTACAATGAGCAGTTCTTC; CDR3 protein: CASSPNLGGYSYNEQFF
clone size: NA; J gene: TRBJ1-5; V gene: TRBV7-6; D gene: TRBD1; CDR3 DNA: TGTGCCAGCAGCTGGCAGGGGGCGCGGGTTATTCAGCCCCAGCATTTT; CDR3 protein: CASSWQGARVIQPQHF
clone size: NA; J gene: TRBJ2-1; V gene: TRBV6-5; D gene: TRBD1; CDR3 DNA: TGTGCCAGCAGTTCTAATACAGGGGGTGAGCAGTTCTTC; CDR3 protein: CASSSNTGGEQFF